These T cell receptor beta chains were read from a single sample in a study of blood T cells in healthy people across ages. TCRdb called the 5' RACE reads again in MiXCR, with one record for every CDR3 protein. Counted here are fewer than 1.5 million distinct CDR3 sequences, around two fifths occurring once; the ten biggest clones make up roughly 7.7%. Sequencing input: blood. The receptors stem from a woman between 18 and 30 years old in good health. Each CDR3 is given with its conserved first and last residue. A D gene is named only where the DNA matches it firmly. Size is omitted from some rows. Given values are once, few, many or a class for expanded clones.

abundance | j_gene | d_gene | v_gene | CDR3nt | CDR3aa
NA | TRBJ2-3 | NA | TRBV12-3/TRBV12-4 | TGTGCCAGCAGGACCCAAGGGGTGACGCAGTATTTT | CASRTQGVTQYF
NA | TRBJ2-3 | NA | TRBV6-2/TRBV6-3 | TGTGCCTGCTCGGCGTCGTGGGTAGGGGCAGATACGCAGTATTTT | CACSASWVGADTQYF
NA | TRBJ2-1 | NA | TRBV6-2/TRBV6-3 | TGTGCCAGCAGTCTCCTTGGCCCGAGTTCCTACAATGAGCAGTTCTTC | CASSLLGPSSYNEQFF
once | TRBJ2-1 | NA | TRBV5-1 | TGCGCCAGCAGCTTGGATTTCCACCCAAGAGATGAGCAGTTCTTC | CASSLDFHPRDEQFF
NA | TRBJ2-3 | TRBD1 | TRBV12-3/TRBV12-4 | TGTGCCAGCAGTCTGGCCGGGACAGGGGCAAATACGCAGTATTTT | CASSLAGTGANTQYF
many | TRBJ2-3 | NA | TRBV20-1 | TGCAGTGCTAGAAGCTGGGGCTCAGATACGCAGTATTTT | CSARSWGSDTQYF
NA | TRBJ2-7 | NA | TRBV6-6 | TGTGCCAGCAGTTACTCCGGGACACGGAACGAGCAGTACTTC | CASSYSGTRNEQYF
NA | TRBJ2-7 | NA | TRBV21-1 | TGTGCCAGCAGCAATCTGGGACAACATAACTACGAGCAGTACTTC | CASSNLGQHNYEQYF
NA | TRBJ2-5 | NA | TRBV21-1 | TGTGCCAGCAGCAAACCCCTGACTACCCCGGGCGATGAGCAGTACTTC | CASSKPLTTPGDEQYF
NA | TRBJ2-5 | TRBD1 | TRBV27 | TGTGCCAGCAGTTTATCCCCGGGACAGGGGAAAGAGACCCAGTACTTC | CASSLSPGQGKETQYF
few | TRBJ2-7 | NA | TRBV28 | TGTGCCAGCAGTCCCCAGGGACTCCTCCCGGGCGAGCAGTACTTC | CASSPQGLLPGEQYF
NA | TRBJ1-2 | TRBD1 | TRBV28 | TGTGCCAGCAGGGAAAGGACAGGGGAGATAAACGATGGCTACACCTTC | CASRERTGEINDGYTF
NA | TRBJ2-2 | TRBD2 | TRBV12-3/TRBV12-4 | TGTGCCAGCAGTTGGCGGAATAGCGGGACCGGGGAGCTGTTTTTT | CASSWRNSGTGELFF
few | TRBJ2-1 | NA | TRBV5-1 | TGCGCCAGCAGCTTGTTGTTAGGAGGGGACAATGAGCAGTTCTTC | CASSLLLGGDNEQFF
NA | TRBJ2-7 | NA | TRBV3-1 | TGTGCCAGCAGCCCCGGGGTATCCCTCTACGAGCAGTACTTC | CASSPGVSLYEQYF
many | TRBJ2-7 | NA | TRBV4-2 | TGTGCCAGCAGCTCCCGGACGGTTTACGAGCAGTACTTC | CASSSRTVYEQYF
NA | TRBJ1-4 | NA | TRBV6-6 | TGTGCCAGCAGTTACCGACCGATTATCCAAGGGAGCGAAAAACTGTTTTTT | CASSYRPIIQGSEKLFF
few | TRBJ2-1 | NA | TRBV10-3 | TGTGCCATCAGTGAGTCGGCGGGGGCCGGGAATGAGCAGTTCTTC | CAISESAGAGNEQFF
few | TRBJ2-1 | NA | TRBV6-2/TRBV6-3 | TGTGCCAGCAGTTACTGGAGGGGCGGGTACAATGAGCAGTTCTTC | CASSYWRGGYNEQFF
NA | TRBJ1-4 | NA | TRBV5-1 | TGCGCCAGCAGCTTGGGAAGGGTGGATGAAAAACTGTTTTTT | CASSLGRVDEKLFF
NA | TRBJ1-2 | NA | TRBV7-9 | TGTGTCAGCAGCCCAGACAGTAGCTATGGCTACACCTTC | CVSSPDSSYGYTF
NA | TRBJ2-7 | NA | TRBV28 | TGTGCCAGCAGTTTTACAGGGATGGCCTACGAGCAGTACTTC | CASSFTGMAYEQYF
NA | TRBJ1-2 | NA | TRBV20-1 | TGCAGTGTTGCGTGGGGGGGCTACACCTTC | CSVAWGGYTF
NA | TRBJ2-7 | NA | TRBV4-1 | TGCGCCAGCAGCCAAGAAGGGGTGGCTAGTAGAAACGAGCAGTACTTC | CASSQEGVASRNEQYF
NA | TRBJ1-2 | NA | TRBV2 | TGTGCCAGCAAGAGCGGGAATGGCTACACCTTC | CASKSGNGYTF
NA | TRBJ2-2 | NA | TRBV7-2 | TGTGCCAGCAGCTTAAACGTAGCCGGGGAGCTGTTTTTT | CASSLNVAGELFF
few | TRBJ1-6 | TRBD1 | TRBV4-2 | TGCGCCAGCAGCCAAGATGGGACAGGGGTTGGCTCACCCCTCCACTTT | CASSQDGTGVGSPLHF
NA | TRBJ2-1 | NA | TRBV20-1 | TGCAGTGCTAACTGGGACGCGAGCTCCTACAATGAGCAGTTCTTC | CSANWDASSYNEQFF
NA | TRBJ1-1 | NA | TRBV12-3/TRBV12-4 | TGTGCCAGCAGTCCTGGTCAACCCTTTCCGGGAGCTTTCTTT | CASSPGQPFPGAFF
few | TRBJ2-1 | NA | TRBV7-3 | TGTGCCAGCAGCCTAACCGCCAGGGGAAGGTACAATGAGCAGTTCTTC | CASSLTARGRYNEQFF
NA | TRBJ2-7 | NA | TRBV2 | TGTGCCAGCTGGGGTAAACCCACCTACGAGCAGTACTTC | CASWGKPTYEQYF
few | TRBJ2-4 | TRBD2 | TRBV7-2 | TGTGCCAGCAGCCCTTCCCCTAGCGGGTCTTTGTACATTCAGTACTTC | CASSPSPSGSLYIQYF
few | TRBJ2-6 | NA | TRBV25-1 | TGTGCCAGCAGTGATATCGGACGTGACGTCCTGACTTTC | CASSDIGRDVLTF
NA | TRBJ2-7 | NA | TRBV5-1 | TGCGCCAGCAGCTTGGGAACGGGGTTTAGGAATGAGCAGTACTTC | CASSLGTGFRNEQYF
NA | TRBJ1-5 | TRBD1 | TRBV10-2 | TGCGCCAGCAGTAACGCAGGGGGCGCGAAGTTAGGGCTCCAGCATTTT | CASSNAGGAKLGLQHF
NA | TRBJ2-7 | NA | TRBV5-1 | TGCGCCAGCAGCCTCCCTGCCGGGTCTCACAATGAGCAGTACTTC | CASSLPAGSHNEQYF
NA | TRBJ2-7 | NA | TRBV20-1 | TGCAGTGCTAGAGACCGACAGGAGCCCTACGAGCAGTACTTC | CSARDRQEPYEQYF
NA | TRBJ2-1 | NA | TRBV10-2 | TGCGCCAGCAGTGGAACGGGACGAGCGGTCTACAATGAGCAGTTCTTC | CASSGTGRAVYNEQFF
NA | TRBJ1-2 | TRBD1 | TRBV27 | TGTGCCAGCAGGCCGGGACAGGGGGGGGGATCGCCGACCTATGGCTACACCTTC | CASRPGQGGGSPTYGYTF
few | TRBJ2-3 | NA | TRBV2 | TGTGCCAGCAGCCCTTTTTCCATGCGAGTAACTTCCACAGATACGCAGTATTTT | CASSPFSMRVTSTDTQYF
NA | TRBJ1-4 | NA | TRBV6-6 | TGTGCCAGCAGCGATGTGGGCGAAAAACTGTTTTTT | CASSDVGEKLFF
few | TRBJ2-3 | TRBD1 | TRBV2 | TGTGCCACCCGACAGGGGGCTGGCACAGATACGCAGTATTTT | CATRQGAGTDTQYF
NA | TRBJ2-3 | NA | TRBV2 | TGTGCCAGCAGTGAGTCAGGGATGGGCACAGATACGCAGTATTTT | CASSESGMGTDTQYF
many | TRBJ2-6 | TRBD2 | TRBV4-2 | TGTGCCAGCAGCCAAGATTATGGGGGGGTCTCTGGGGCCAACGTCCTGACTTTC | CASSQDYGGVSGANVLTF
NA | TRBJ2-2 | NA | TRBV10-3 | TGTGCCATCAGTGATACGGGCGCCGGGGAGCTGTTTTTT | CAISDTGAGELFF
once | TRBJ2-2 | TRBD1 | TRBV28 | TGTGCCAGCAGTTTACTGGACAGGCCTGGCGGGGAGCTGTTTTTT | CASSLLDRPGGELFF
few | TRBJ2-7 | TRBD2 | TRBV20-1 | TGCAGTGCCCGAGGACTAGCGGGAGGGCTAGTTCTGTACTTC | CSARGLAGGLVLYF
NA | TRBJ2-7 | NA | TRBV11-2 | TGTGCCAGCAGCTTAGGCTCCCAGTTCTACGAGCAGTACTTC | CASSLGSQFYEQYF
few | TRBJ1-1 | NA | TRBV4-2 | TGTGCCAGCAGCCAAGATAAAGCAGGGATGAACACTGAAGCTTTCTTT | CASSQDKAGMNTEAFF
NA | TRBJ2-3 | NA | TRBV3-1 | TGTGCCAGCAGCCAAAATAGGGACTCCTTAATCGCAGATACGCAGTATTTT | CASSQNRDSLIADTQYF
NA | TRBJ1-4 | TRBD1 | TRBV4-1 | TGCGCCAGCAGCACGACAGGGGGGGACGAAAAACTGTTTTTT | CASSTTGGDEKLFF
NA | TRBJ2-7 | TRBD2 | TRBV4-1 | TGCGCCAGCAGCCAAGATAGCGGGGGGGCCGACAATGAGCAGTACTTC | CASSQDSGGADNEQYF
NA | TRBJ2-7 | NA | TRBV5-1 | TGCGCCAGCAGCTTGGAGTTCGGCGAGCAGTACTTC | CASSLEFGEQYF